Presented here are 30 T cell receptor beta chains from one specimen sequenced in a study of cytomegalovirus exposure and HLA in healthy donors. It was with 60 Vbeta and 13 Jbeta primers that the PCR ran. Sequencing was performed with immunoSEQ multiplex PCR; in TCRdb, only in-frame clones are kept and a portion is missing. Among some 150,000 clones listed, about three quarters were seen once. The specimen was PBMCs. The origin of the receptors is a woman in her 40s in good health and CMV-seronegative.

The rearrangement uses TRBV6-4 and TRBJ2-1, with 10 bases lining up with TRBD2. In germline, CDR1 is MRHNA, CDR2 SNTAGT. CDR3 length: 15 residues. The J segment lost 5 bases and the V segment lost 6 bases, leaving 7 bases of the junction unmatched. The CDR3 is CASSRAGGPDNEQFF. The CDR3 DNA sequence: TGTGCCAGCAGCCGAGCGGGAGGGCCGGACAATGAGCAGTTCTTC.

CDR3 bases: TGTGCCAGCAGCCCGAGTTCGCCCGGGGAGCTGTTTTTT. It codes for CASSPSSPGELFF. The chain has TRBV5-4 and TRBJ2-2; D unclear. The germline gives CDR1 SGHNT, CDR2 YYREEE (reference sequence). Trimming took off 4 bases at V and 6 bases at J, with 10 bases between the two ends. The CDR3 length is 13 residues.

The chain uses TRBV9 and TRBJ2-5; D remains unclear. The germline gives CDR1 SGDLS, CDR2 YYNGEE. V dropped 7 bases and J dropped 11 bases, with 6 bases sitting between them. The CDR3 is made up of 8 amino acids. The CDR3 region has the DNA TGTGCCAGCGCTGAGCAGTACTTC. Its protein is CASAEQYF.

The rearrangement uses TRBV28 and TRBJ1-2, with D unclear. Trimming cost V 3 bases and J 3 bases, with 5 bases left between them. CDR1 is MDHEN, CDR2 SYDVKM, per germline. This CDR3 has 12 residues. CDR3 coding DNA: TGTGCCAGCAGTTTGGCGGACTATGGCTACACCTTC. Its translation: CASSLADYGYTF.

V is TRBV6-6 and J is TRBJ1-1, with D tentatively TRBD1 (5 bases). The CDR3 length is 14 residues. Germline-derived CDR1 and CDR2 are MNHNY and SVGAGI (reference sequence). V shed 1 base and J shed 1 base, with 7 bases lying between them. The CDR3 is CASSYFGANTEAFF. CDR3 bases: TGTGCCAGCAGTTACTTTGGGGCGAACACTGAAGCTTTCTTT.

This clone turned up a few times. The chain carries TRBV23-1 and TRBJ1-1, with TRBD1 matching 9 bases. TRBV23-1 is an ORF; its function is uncertain. This CDR3 region has 14 residues. Germline trimming cut 2 bases from V and 5 bases from J; bases unmatched to any gene: 3. CDR3 protein: CASSQADRGTEAFF. The CDR3 DNA is TGCGCCAGCAGTCAAGCGGACAGGGGAACTGAAGCTTTCTTT.

The V and J genes are TRBV6-5 and TRBJ1-1; D is uncertain. Germline lookup yields CDR1 MNHEY and CDR2 SVGAGI. This CDR3 is 10 amino acids long. Trimming removed 8 bases at V and 7 bases at J, with 8 bases between. CDR3 bases: TGTGCCAGCGGTGAGATTGAAGCTTTCTTT. Residues: CASGEIEAFF.

The chain has TRBV25-1 and TRBJ2-5, with D possibly TRBD1 on 5 matching bases. The better agreement between TRBJ2-7 and the DNA end casts doubt on the J call. Germline V gives CDR1 MGHDK, CDR2 SYGVNS. CDR3 size: 13 residues. CDR3 in amino acids: CASSGRVGLEQYF. CDR3 DNA sequence: TGTGCCAGCAGTGGCAGGGTTGGCCTCGAGCAGTACTTC.

This rearrangement joins TRBV10-3 to TRBJ2-7; 8 bases fit TRBD2. CDR1 and CDR2 from the germline V gene are ENHRY and SYGVKD. This CDR3 has 13 residues. The CDR3 sequence: CGSSGNTPYEQYF. The CDR3 DNA is TGTGGTAGTAGCGGGAACACCCCCTACGAGCAGTACTTC.

The chain employs TRBV2 and TRBJ1-1, with D perhaps TRBD1 (5 bases). CDR1 SNHLY and CDR2 FYNNEI come from the germline V gene. V dropped 7 bases and J dropped 4 bases, with 13 bases sitting between them. The CDR3 contains 13 residues. The CDR3 reads CASNRNGGTEAFF. The DNA of the CDR3 is TGTGCCAGCAACAGAAACGGGGGCACTGAAGCTTTCTTT.

In the case of this clone: A read error may account for a junction end that differs from germline. This sequence joins TRBV5-1 and TRBJ2-5; weak D call: TRBD2 (7 bases). This CDR3 has 15 amino acids. Germline loops: CDR1 SGHRS, CDR2 YFSETQ. The CDR3 DNA is TGCGCCAGCAGCTTATGGCTAGCGGACAGAGAGACCCGGTACTTC. It encodes CASSLWLADRETRYF.

V usage is TRBV7-2 and J usage is TRBJ2-3; perhaps TRBD2 as D (5 bases). V was pared by 3 bases and J by 5 bases, with 12 bases between. Germline V lookup: CDR1 SGHTA, CDR2 FQGNSA. The CDR3 length is 14 residues. CDR3 in DNA: TGTGCCAGCAGCTTGACATCCGGAGGAGATACGCAGTATTTT. As protein: CASSLTSGGDTQYF.

This chain connects TRBV6-1 to TRBJ2-7; the D gene is possibly TRBD1 (5 bases). Germline V lookup: CDR1 MNHNS, CDR2 SASEGT. The CDR3 covers 15 residues. The V end lost 2 bases, the J end lost 1 base, and 12 bases lay between the germline ends. The DNA of the CDR3 is TGTGCCAGCAGTGAACGACAGAGGCCTTCCTACGAGCAGTACTTC. Its translation is CASSERQRPSYEQYF.

V usage is TRBV5-1 and J usage is TRBJ2-5, with 7 bases fitting TRBD1. With V trimmed by 3 bases and J by 3 bases, 5 bases remained unmatched. Germline-derived CDR1 and CDR2 are SGHRS and YFSETQ. The CDR3 spans 14 residues. CDR3 amino acids: CASSSDRPEETQYF. The CDR3 bases are TGCGCCAGCAGCTCGGACAGGCCTGAAGAGACCCAGTACTTC.

The chain combines TRBV13 with TRBJ2-2, with a tentative D call TRBD2 (6 bases). V lost 5 bases and J 3 bases, leaving 13 bases between the germline ends. Germline loops: CDR1 PRHDT, CDR2 FYEKMQ (reference sequence). The length of the CDR3 is 15 residues. Here the CDR3 reads CASSPGWDYTGELFF. The CDR3 DNA follows: TGTGCCAGCAGCCCCGGCTGGGACTACACCGGGGAGCTGTTTTTT. Supplemented by reference TRBV13 and TRBJ2-2, the full variable domain reads AAGVIQSPRHLIKEKRETATLKCYPIPRHDTVYWYQQGPGQDPQFLISFYEKMQSDKGSIPDRFSAQQFSDYHSELNMSSLELGDSALYFCASSPGWDYTGELFFGEGSRLTVL.

The CDR3 is CASSRTGGTYEQFF. For the CDR3, the DNA is TGTGCCAGCAGTAGGACAGGGGGCACTTATGAGCAGTTCTTC. This chain uses TRBV6-1 with TRBJ2-1, with TRBD1 matching 11 bases. This CDR3 has 14 residues. Germline V gene sequence: CDR1 MNHNS, CDR2 SASEGT. J lost 8 bases, V lost 5 bases, and 5 bases had no gene match.

This clone was recorded a few times. The gene calls are TRBV6-1 and TRBJ2-4; D possibly corresponds to TRBD1 (6 bases). Germline values: CDR1 MNHNS, CDR2 SASEGT. With 6 bases removed from V and 8 bases from J, the gap between germline ends came to 11 bases. The CDR3 consists of 12 residues. CDR3 nucleotide sequence: TGTGCCAGCAGCCAAGACAGGTACATTCAGTACTTC. This gives the protein CASSQDRYIQYF.

The rearrangement links TRBV4-2 to TRBJ2-4; a weak D match, TRBD2 (5 bases). The CDR3 runs to 16 residues. CDR1 is LGHNA, CDR2 YNFKEQ, per germline. Trimming cost V 0 bases and J 5 bases, with 14 bases left between them. The CDR3 loop is CASSQDGPGIENIQYF. For the CDR3, the DNA is TGTGCCAGCAGCCAAGATGGTCCCGGGATTGAAAACATTCAGTACTTC.

This clone was detected only a few times. The rearrangement uses TRBV5-8 and TRBJ2-3, with D tentatively TRBD1 (6 bases). CDR1 and CDR2 from the germline V gene are SGHTS and YDEGEE. Trimming took 5 bases from V and 1 from J, leaving 11 bases between them. The CDR3 consists of 14 residues. The CDR3 sequence: CASRGAGGTDTQYF. The CDR3 nucleotides are TGTGCCAGCAGGGGGGCAGGGGGCACAGATACGCAGTATTTT.

V and J are TRBV15 and TRBJ2-7; 9 nucleotides align to TRBD1. The CDR3 spans 14 residues. J was trimmed by 6 bases and V by 3 bases; bases with no gene match: 6. Germline V lookup: CDR1 LNHNV, CDR2 YYDKDF (reference sequence). The CDR3 nucleotides read TGTGCCACCAGCAGGCCGGGACAGGGCTGCGAGCAGTACTTC. Translated: CATSRPGQGCEQYF.

The chain is built from TRBV5-6 and TRBJ2-7; 7 nucleotides match TRBD1. The V and J ends lost 4 bases and 6 bases, in that order; junction bases with no gene match: 7. The germline CDR1 and CDR2 sequences are SGHDT and YYEEEE. The CDR3 has 13 residues. The CDR3 DNA reads TGTGCCAGCAGCGCCGGACAGGCCACCGAGCAGTACTTC. Protein: CASSAGQATEQYF.

V usage is TRBV5-6 and J usage is TRBJ2-3; 9 bases are shared with TRBD2. The CDR3 is made up of 17 amino acids. V lost 0 bases, J lost 5 bases, and 10 bases stayed unmatched. The germline gives CDR1 SGHDT, CDR2 YYEEEE. In DNA, the CDR3 is TGTGCCAGCAGCTTGGCGGGGCCGGGACTAGCTAGAGATACGCAGTATTTT. Its protein product is CASSLAGPGLARDTQYF.

This clone was counted once. The CDR3 here is CASSQPGQGLSQHF. The CDR3, as DNA: TGCGCCAGCAGCCAACCAGGGCAGGGTTTGTCCCAGCATTTT. The V gene is TRBV4-1, the J gene TRBJ1-5; possible D gene TRBD1, 5 bases. CDR1 and CDR2 from the germline V gene are MGHRA and YSYEKL. The CDR3 length is 14 residues. Trimming pared 2 bases from V and 11 bases from J, leaving 16 bases between.

The chain employs TRBV6-1 and TRBJ1-2; perhaps TRBD1 as D (5 bases). Germline V gene lookup returns CDR1 MNHNS and CDR2 SASEGT. V was clipped by 4 bases and J by 2 bases, with 8 bases between them. This CDR3 contains 13 residues. CDR3 coding DNA: TGTGCCAGCAGTGGGCCAGGGAACTATGGCTACACCTTC. Translated, it gives CASSGPGNYGYTF.

J is TRBJ2-3 and V is TRBV6-4; D gene uncertain. This CDR3 contains 14 residues. CDR1 is MRHNA and CDR2 is SNTAGT in the germline V gene. V was shortened by 5 bases and J by 2 bases, with 11 bases between the two germline ends. Here the CDR3 reads CASSPLSSTDTQYF. The CDR3 DNA follows: TGTGCCAGCAGTCCTTTGTCGTCCACAGATACGCAGTATTTT.

V and J are TRBV6-5 and TRBJ2-3; 12 bases align to TRBD2. The length of the CDR3 is 15 residues. Germline V gene lookup returns CDR1 MNHEY and CDR2 SVGAGI. With V trimmed by 5 bases and J by 3 bases, 3 bases remained unmatched. The CDR3 protein is CASSPGLAGTDTQYF. The CDR3 region has the DNA TGTGCCAGCAGTCCCGGACTAGCGGGGACAGATACGCAGTATTTT.

The V call is TRBV6-1, the J call TRBJ2-1; 12 bases are a match to TRBD2. V lost 5 bases to trimming and J lost 5 bases; unmatched junction nucleotides: 4. The CDR3 length is 15 residues. Germline lookup yields CDR1 MNHNS and CDR2 SASEGT. The CDR3 DNA reads TGTGCCAGCAGTACGACTAGCGGGGGTGACAATGAGCAGTTCTTC. Translation: CASSTTSGGDNEQFF.

The sample holds a few counts of this clone. The V and J genes are TRBV5-4 and TRBJ1-1; a possible D gene is TRBD1 (5 bases). Germline V gene lookup returns CDR1 SGHNT and CDR2 YYREEE (reference sequence). Trimming shortened V by 4 bases and J by 3 bases, and 13 bases separated the two germline ends. The CDR3 has 14 residues. CDR3 loop: CASSLRVGYTEAFF. As DNA, the CDR3 is TGTGCCAGCAGCCTCAGGGTGGGTTACACTGAAGCTTTCTTT.

This chain joins TRBV6-5 and TRBJ2-1; TRBD2 agrees at 10 bases. The CDR3 is 16 amino acids. Per the germline V gene, CDR1 is MNHEY and CDR2 is SVGAGI. With 3 bases clipped from V and 7 bases from J, the junction kept 9 bases outside the gene matches. The CDR3 reads CASSYWASGSLNEQFF. CDR3 bases: TGTGCCAGCAGTTATTGGGCTAGCGGGAGTTTGAATGAGCAGTTCTTC.

The chain uses TRBV27 and TRBJ1-2, with 7 bases identical to TRBD1. The germline V gene encodes CDR1 MNHEY and CDR2 SMNVEV (reference sequence). The trim removed 0 bases at V and 4 bases at J, leaving 5 bases unmatched. The CDR3 runs 15 residues. The CDR3 spells CASSLSTAGGYGYTF. CDR3 sequence (DNA): TGTGCCAGCAGTTTATCGACGGCAGGGGGCTATGGCTACACCTTC.